The rows below give T cell receptor beta chains drawn from one sample of a study of response to subunit inactivated influenza vaccine. Via MiXCR, TCRdb re-called the RT-PCR reads, giving one row per CDR3 protein. The sample includes over 300,000 distinct CDR3 sequences, about a fifth of them seen just once. This sample comprised PBMCs from blood, obtained approximately 20 months after vaccination. These receptors were obtained from a man aged 50 to 69 who received an inactivated influenza vaccine. CDR3s include the opening cysteine and the closing phenylalanine or tryptophan. The D gene is left open where the match is weak. Size is omitted from some rows. Given values are once, few, many or a class for expanded clones.

cdr3_aa: CASSQVGRGVGELFF
cdr3_nt: TGCGCCAGCAGCCAAGTCGGCAGGGGAGTCGGGGAGCTGTTTTTT
j_call: TRBJ2-2
v_call: TRBV4-3
clone_size: NA
d_call: NA

cdr3_aa: CAWTKGLSGNTIYF
cdr3_nt: TGTGCCTGGACAAAAGGCCTCTCTGGAAACACCATATATTTT
j_call: TRBJ1-3
v_call: TRBV30
clone_size: few
d_call: NA

cdr3_aa: CASNVGTPTYNEQFF
cdr3_nt: TGCGCCAGCAACGTCGGGACACCTACTTACAATGAGCAGTTCTTC
j_call: TRBJ2-1
v_call: TRBV5-1
clone_size: once
d_call: NA

cdr3_aa: CASSPDGPSNQPQHF
cdr3_nt: TGTGCCAGCAGCCCAGACGGCCCCAGCAATCAGCCCCAGCATTTT
j_call: TRBJ1-5
v_call: TRBV28
clone_size: once
d_call: NA

cdr3_aa: CASSLESTEYF
cdr3_nt: TGTGCCAGCAGCTTAGAGAGCACCGAGTACTTC
j_call: TRBJ2-7
v_call: TRBV11-2
clone_size: NA
d_call: NA

cdr3_aa: CASRGSTYEQYF
cdr3_nt: TGTGCCAGCCGGGGGAGTACCTACGAGCAGTACTTC
j_call: TRBJ2-7
v_call: TRBV5-8
clone_size: few
d_call: NA

cdr3_aa: CASSIQVSYEQYF
cdr3_nt: TGTGCCAGTAGTATTCAGGTCTCCTACGAGCAGTACTTC
j_call: TRBJ2-7
v_call: TRBV19
clone_size: few
d_call: NA

cdr3_aa: CASSLAPGNTGELFF
cdr3_nt: TGCGCCAGCAGCTTGGCCCCAGGGAACACCGGGGAGCTGTTTTTT
j_call: TRBJ2-2
v_call: TRBV5-1
clone_size: NA
d_call: NA

cdr3_aa: CASSLAGRGRTQYF
cdr3_nt: TGTGCCAGCAGTTTAGCCGGAAGGGGGAGAACGCAGTATTTT
j_call: TRBJ2-3
v_call: TRBV12-3/TRBV12-4
clone_size: once
d_call: NA

cdr3_aa: CASSYSDRETQYF
cdr3_nt: TGTGCCAGCAGCTACTCCGACCGGGAGACCCAGTACTTC
j_call: TRBJ2-5
v_call: TRBV7-9
clone_size: NA
d_call: NA

cdr3_aa: CSASWYGYTF
cdr3_nt: TGCAGTGCGTCGTGGTATGGCTACACCTTC
j_call: TRBJ1-2
v_call: TRBV20-1
clone_size: few
d_call: NA

cdr3_aa: CASSQDIRKGGVGEQFF
cdr3_nt: TGCGCCAGCAGCCAAGACATACGAAAAGGGGGAGTGGGTGAGCAGTTCTTC
j_call: TRBJ2-1
v_call: TRBV4-3
clone_size: once
d_call: NA

cdr3_aa: CASSPRLALGRGTDTQYF
cdr3_nt: TGTGCCAGCAGTCCTCGGTTAGCCCTCGGGAGGGGCACAGATACGCAGTATTTT
j_call: TRBJ2-3
v_call: TRBV27
clone_size: few
d_call: TRBD2

cdr3_aa: CASSSLIRDGYTF
cdr3_nt: TGTGCCAGCAGTTCCCTCATTAGGGATGGCTACACCTTC
j_call: TRBJ1-2
v_call: TRBV6-5
clone_size: NA
d_call: NA

cdr3_aa: CASSLTAGTGELFF
cdr3_nt: TGTGCCAGCAGCTTAACGGCGGGGACCGGGGAGCTGTTTTTT
j_call: TRBJ2-2
v_call: TRBV11-2
clone_size: NA
d_call: NA

cdr3_aa: CASSVVPTTGSNEQFF
cdr3_nt: TGTGCCAGCAGCGTAGTCCCCACCACAGGGAGTAATGAGCAGTTCTTC
j_call: TRBJ2-1
v_call: TRBV9
clone_size: NA
d_call: NA

cdr3_aa: CASSSGNNQPQHF
cdr3_nt: TGTGCCAGCAGTTCGGGGAACAATCAGCCCCAGCATTTT
j_call: TRBJ1-5
v_call: TRBV28
clone_size: few
d_call: NA

cdr3_aa: CASSPTSTGELFF
cdr3_nt: TGTGCCAGCAGCCCGACTTCCACCGGGGAGCTGTTTTTT
j_call: TRBJ2-2
v_call: TRBV7-2
clone_size: NA
d_call: NA

cdr3_aa: CASRSTGTGALHF
cdr3_nt: TGTGCCAGCAGAAGTACCGGGACAGGGGCCCTCCACTTT
j_call: TRBJ1-6
v_call: TRBV6-1
clone_size: NA
d_call: TRBD1

cdr3_aa: CASSFGTVIQETQYF
cdr3_nt: TGTGCCAGCAGTTTTGGGACGGTTATCCAAGAGACCCAGTACTTC
j_call: TRBJ2-5
v_call: TRBV12-3/TRBV12-4
clone_size: NA
d_call: NA

cdr3_aa: CASSQSSQVDTEAFF
cdr3_nt: TGCGCCAGCAGCCAATCTTCACAGGTGGACACTGAAGCTTTCTTT
j_call: TRBJ1-1
v_call: TRBV4-3
clone_size: many
d_call: NA

cdr3_aa: CASSSHGLNTQYF
cdr3_nt: TGTGCCAGCAGTTCCCACGGGTTGAATACGCAGTATTTT
j_call: TRBJ2-3
v_call: TRBV6-2/TRBV6-3
clone_size: NA
d_call: NA

cdr3_aa: CASSQDRWTGVYEQYF
cdr3_nt: TGCGCCAGCAGCCAAGACCGATGGACAGGGGTCTACGAGCAGTACTTC
j_call: TRBJ2-7
v_call: TRBV4-3
clone_size: few
d_call: TRBD1

cdr3_aa: CASSRGARTSGLSYEQYF
cdr3_nt: TGTGCCAGCAGCCGCGGCGCAAGGACTAGCGGGTTGTCCTACGAGCAGTACTTC
j_call: TRBJ2-7
v_call: TRBV4-2
clone_size: NA
d_call: TRBD2

cdr3_aa: CASSPVSDGKVFF
cdr3_nt: TGTGCCAGCTCACCAGTCTCTGATGGGAAGGTGTTTTTT
j_call: TRBJ1-4
v_call: TRBV18
clone_size: NA
d_call: NA

cdr3_aa: CASSDTGQGAQYF
cdr3_nt: TGTGCCAGCAGCGATACGGGACAGGGGGCCCAGTACTTC
j_call: TRBJ2-5
v_call: TRBV3-1
clone_size: NA
d_call: TRBD1

cdr3_aa: CASSLGAGGSTGELFF
cdr3_nt: TGTGCCAGCAGCTTAGGGGCAGGGGGGAGCACCGGGGAGCTGTTTTTT
j_call: TRBJ2-2
v_call: TRBV7-8
clone_size: NA
d_call: NA

cdr3_aa: CASSPGLHQETQYF
cdr3_nt: TGTGCCAGCAGCCCGGGACTACACCAAGAGACCCAGTACTTC
j_call: TRBJ2-5
v_call: TRBV9
clone_size: few
d_call: TRBD2

cdr3_aa: CASSLASGTRNYGYTF
cdr3_nt: TGTGCCAGCAGCTTAGCGAGCGGGACACGGAACTATGGCTACACCTTC
j_call: TRBJ1-2
v_call: TRBV7-8
clone_size: NA
d_call: NA

cdr3_aa: CASSLGGGGPNTEAFF
cdr3_nt: TGTGCCAGCAGCTTAGGAGGCGGCGGGCCGAACACTGAAGCTTTCTTT
j_call: TRBJ1-1
v_call: TRBV7-9
clone_size: few
d_call: NA

cdr3_aa: CASSPRTYSGNTIYF
cdr3_nt: TGTGCCAGCAGCCCCAGGACATACTCTGGAAACACCATATATTTT
j_call: TRBJ1-3
v_call: TRBV3-1
clone_size: few
d_call: NA

cdr3_aa: CASSVLGFTEAFF
cdr3_nt: TGTGCCAGCAGCGTACTGGGGTTTACTGAAGCTTTCTTT
j_call: TRBJ1-1
v_call: TRBV11-2
clone_size: few
d_call: NA

cdr3_aa: CASSQINTDGNTIYF
cdr3_nt: TGTGCCAGCAGCCAGATTAATACAGATGGAAACACCATATATTTT
j_call: TRBJ1-3
v_call: TRBV3-1
clone_size: NA
d_call: NA

cdr3_aa: CASSENQGYEQYF
cdr3_nt: TGCGCCAGCAGTGAAAATCAGGGTTACGAGCAGTACTTC
j_call: TRBJ2-7
v_call: TRBV10-1
clone_size: NA
d_call: NA